Following are 20 T cell receptor beta chains from one sample sequenced in a study of blood T cells in healthy people across ages. Primed by a sample-barcoded 5' primer and a J-beta primer mix, a second PCR proceeded for roughly 7 to 12 cycles. MiXCR was run by TCRdb on the 5' RACE reads, yielding one entry per CDR3 protein. The sample includes approximately 1.5 million distinct CDR3 sequences, under 55% of them seen just once. Sequences were obtained from blood. Source of these receptors: a woman under 30 in good health.

In regard to this clonotype: It may be a read error: a sequence one base away is much more abundant. V gene TRBV7-2 combines with J gene TRBJ2-6; unclear D gene. The CDR3 contains 15 residues. CDR1 and CDR2 (germline): SGHTA, FQGNSA. This CDR3 is CASSLSPSEANVLTF. CDR3 DNA sequence: TGTGCCAGCAGCTTAAGTCCATCTGAGGCCAACGTCCTGACTTTC.

This chain uses TRBV9 with TRBJ1-2; no definite D call. Between the trimmed V and J ends, which lost 2 bases and 5 bases, there was a span of 13 bases. In germline, CDR1 is SGDLS, CDR2 YYNGEE. This CDR3 region has 14 residues. CDR3 residues: CASSVGVRGYGYTF. Here the CDR3 DNA reads TGTGCCAGCAGCGTTGGGGTACGCGGGTATGGCTACACCTTC.

The gene calls are TRBV6-6 and TRBJ2-3, with 9 bases lining up with TRBD2. The germline V gene has CDR1 MNHNY and CDR2 SVGAGI (reference sequence). The CDR3 has 16 amino acids. J was trimmed by 2 bases and V by 2 bases; bases with no gene match: 5. The DNA of the CDR3 is TGTGCCAGCAGTTACGATCTAGCGGGGAACACAGATACGCAGTATTTT. Amino acids: CASSYDLAGNTDTQYF.

The chain is built from TRBV29-1 and TRBJ2-5; TRBD2 matches 9 bases. Germline V lookup: CDR1 SQVTM, CDR2 ANQGSEA. V shed 6 bases, J shed 6 bases, and the junction held 8 bases outside the gene matches. The CDR3 has 13 residues. CDR3 sequence: CSVSASGAKTQYF. The CDR3 nucleotides are TGCAGCGTGTCGGCTAGCGGGGCGAAGACCCAGTACTTC.

The chain is built from TRBV6-6 and TRBJ2-1, with a weak D call TRBD2 (5 bases). Germline CDR1 reads MNHNY; CDR2 reads SVGAGI (reference sequence). The V end lost 5 bases, the J end lost 3 bases, and 11 bases lay between the germline ends. There are 14 residues in the CDR3. The CDR3 sequence: CASSDARVYNEQFF. Here the CDR3 DNA reads TGTGCCAGCAGTGACGCGAGGGTCTACAATGAGCAGTTCTTC.

The rearrangement uses TRBV12-3 or TRBV12-4 and TRBJ1-1; no clear D gene. The CDR3 has 13 residues. The V gene lost 8 bases and the J gene lost 6 bases, with 16 bases spanning the gap. In DNA, the CDR3 is TGTGCCAGCTCCCTCGGACTCTATCCTGAAGCTTTCTTT. Its translation is CASSLGLYPEAFF.

V gene TRBV29-1 combines with J gene TRBJ2-3; possibly TRBD1 for D (6 bases). Germline assignment: CDR1 SQVTM and CDR2 ANQGSEA. The CDR3 runs 15 residues. Trimming took off 6 bases at V and 3 bases at J, with 19 bases between the two ends. The CDR3 spells CSVTPYREITDTQYF. DNA of the CDR3: TGCAGCGTCACCCCCTACAGGGAGATTACAGATACGCAGTATTTT.

The gene calls are TRBV4-3 and TRBJ2-5; 8 nucleotides match TRBD1. Near its end, the DNA agrees better with TRBJ2-7, so the J call may be wrong. CDR3 length: 14 residues. Germline CDR1 and CDR2: LGHNA and YSLEER. The CDR3 DNA is TGCGCCAGCAGCCAAGATCAGGGGGCCAGCGAGCAGTACTTC. It yields the protein CASSQDQGASEQYF.

The chain uses TRBV11-2 and TRBJ2-3; unclear D gene. Germline V gene sequence: CDR1 SGHAT, CDR2 FQNNGV. Trimming left V 6 bases short and J 8 bases short, with 15 bases between. The CDR3 totals 13 residues. CDR3 sequence (DNA): TGTGCCAGCAGTGATCGTTCGTTCGGTACGCAGTATTTT. This gives the protein CASSDRSFGTQYF. The full variable domain, completed using reference TRBV11-2 and TRBJ2-3, is EAGVAQSPRYKIIEKRQSVAFWCNPISGHATLYWYQQILGQGPKLLIQFQNNGVVDDSQLPKDRFSAERLKGVDSTLKIQPAKLEDSAVYLCASSDRSFGTQYFGPGTRLTVL.

V is TRBV28 and J is TRBJ1-6; D ambiguous. V was clipped by 7 bases and J by 8 bases, with 15 bases between them. The CDR3 is 14 amino acids. Germline assignment: CDR1 MDHEN and CDR2 SYDVKM. Here the CDR3 DNA reads TGTGCCAGCATTCAACCTCGGAGGGATTCACCCCTCCACTTT. This sequence encodes CASIQPRRDSPLHF.

J is TRBJ2-5 and V is TRBV13, with D possibly TRBD2 on 5 matching bases. V gave up 6 bases and J gave up 0 bases, with 14 bases separating them. The CDR3 is 15 residues long. Germline V CDR1 and CDR2: PRHDT, FYEKMQ (reference sequence). Written as DNA, the CDR3 is TGTGCCAGCAGTGCTCCTACGGGGTACCAAGAGACCCAGTACTTC. Translation: CASSAPTGYQETQYF.

The genes are TRBV6-6 and TRBJ1-5; no definite D call. The length of the CDR3 is 15 residues. CDR1 is MNHNY and CDR2 is SVGAGI in the germline V gene (reference sequence). V was trimmed by 8 bases and J by 2 bases, leaving 16 bases between them. In DNA, the CDR3 is TGTGCCAGCGTACCGTGGGCCTCGGGCAATCAGCCCCAGCATTTT. Protein product: CASVPWASGNQPQHF.

This clonotype occurred a few times. J is TRBJ2-1 and V is TRBV9; the D gene is possibly TRBD1 (6 bases). Germline lookup yields CDR1 SGDLS and CDR2 YYNGEE. The CDR3 runs 14 residues. V dropped 0 bases and J dropped 10 bases, with 14 bases sitting between them. The DNA for the CDR3 is TGTGCCAGCAGCGTAGGGCAGGGGACCTACGAGCAGTTCTTC. Protein sequence: CASSVGQGTYEQFF.

V gene TRBV5-1 combines with J gene TRBJ1-2; perhaps TRBD1 as D (6 bases). The CDR3 runs 15 residues. The germline gives CDR1 SGHRS, CDR2 YFSETQ. V lost 4 bases and J 4 bases, leaving 17 bases between the germline ends. CDR3 nucleotides: TGCGCCAGCAGCCAACAGGGCCTCCCAACCTATGGCTACACCTTC. Translating it yields CASSQQGLPTYGYTF.

This clonotype occurred a few times. The chain links TRBV11-2 to TRBJ2-1; 7 bases fit TRBD2. CDR3 length: 16 residues. After removal of 1 base from V and 10 bases from J, the junction contained 13 bases not matched to a gene. Germline CDR1 reads SGHAT; CDR2 reads FQNNGV. The chain's CDR3 is CASSLGLGGPTGEQFF. The CDR3 coding sequence is TGTGCCAGCAGCTTAGGTTTGGGAGGGCCGACGGGAGAGCAGTTCTTC.

Turning to this clonotype: A much larger clone lies a single base off, so this may be a read error. The chain uses TRBV10-3 and TRBJ2-7; D not certain. The end of the DNA fits TRBJ2-5 better, so the J call may be wrong. CDR3 length equals 13 residues. Germline CDR1 ENHRY, CDR2 SYGVKD. CDR3 DNA: TGTGCCATCAGTGAGTCGAACGTGGAGACCCAGTACTTC. It codes for CAISESNVETQYF.

This clonotype has more than one count but fewer than ten. The chain couples TRBV4-1 to TRBJ1-2; D perhaps matches TRBD1 (5 bases). Deletions cut 0 bases from V and 7 bases from J, with 12 bases between. This CDR3 comprises 14 residues. Germline V gene sequence: CDR1 MGHRA, CDR2 YSYEKL. CDR3 residues: CASSQDWGLSGYTF. The CDR3 DNA sequence: TGCGCCAGCAGCCAAGATTGGGGGTTGAGTGGCTACACCTTC.

A few counts support this clonotype. This sequence joins TRBV6-6 and TRBJ1-1; the match to TRBD1 covers 7 bases. With V trimmed by 6 bases and J by 10 bases, 8 bases remained unmatched. The CDR3 contains 12 residues. Germline V gene sequence: CDR1 MNHNY, CDR2 SVGAGI (reference sequence). CDR3 nucleotide sequence: TGTGCCAGCAGCCCGGGACAGCGCAGAGCTTTCTTT. This translates into CASSPGQRRAFF.

CDR3 in amino acids: CASSLDSGGNQPQHF. CDR3 bases: TGTGCCAGCAGTTTGGATTCAGGGGGCAATCAGCCCCAGCATTTT. The rearrangement links TRBV12-3 or TRBV12-4 to TRBJ1-5; tentative D call: TRBD1 (6 bases). V was clipped by 3 bases and J by 2 bases, with 11 bases between them. The CDR3 has 15 residues.

V gene TRBV24-1 combines with J gene TRBJ2-7; 10 bases agree with TRBD1. CDR3 length: 16 amino acids. Germline CDR1 is KGHDR and CDR2 is SFDVKD. J gave up 4 bases and V 3 bases, and 8 bases lay outside the gene matches. CDR3 sequence (DNA): TGTGCCACCAGTGATCACCGGGACAGGGGACTGTACGAGCAGTACTTC. Protein sequence: CATSDHRDRGLYEQYF.